This T cell receptor beta chain comes out of a study of blood T cell repertoires in COVID-19. Study-level background: COVID-19 samples, acute and convalescent, were from the United States, Italy and Spain.

Germline V gene data show CDR1 as MNHEY and CDR2 as SVGAGI. The CDR3 consists of 16 residues. The V end was cut by 0 bases, the J end by 7 bases, with 15 bases between. Data came from immunoSEQ multiplex PCR; TCRdb stores just in-frame clones and leaves some out. The table records around 230,000 clones, approximately 84% of them present only once. Material for sequencing was peripheral blood. The sequence came from a middle-aged man with COVID-19, enrolled during active disease. The gene calls are TRBV6-5 and TRBJ1-4, with D perhaps TRBD1 (5 bases). In DNA form, the CDR3 reads TGTGCCAGCAGTTACTCACCCCAGGGTGTCGGTGAAAAACTGTTTTTT. Translated: CASSYSPQGVGEKLFF.